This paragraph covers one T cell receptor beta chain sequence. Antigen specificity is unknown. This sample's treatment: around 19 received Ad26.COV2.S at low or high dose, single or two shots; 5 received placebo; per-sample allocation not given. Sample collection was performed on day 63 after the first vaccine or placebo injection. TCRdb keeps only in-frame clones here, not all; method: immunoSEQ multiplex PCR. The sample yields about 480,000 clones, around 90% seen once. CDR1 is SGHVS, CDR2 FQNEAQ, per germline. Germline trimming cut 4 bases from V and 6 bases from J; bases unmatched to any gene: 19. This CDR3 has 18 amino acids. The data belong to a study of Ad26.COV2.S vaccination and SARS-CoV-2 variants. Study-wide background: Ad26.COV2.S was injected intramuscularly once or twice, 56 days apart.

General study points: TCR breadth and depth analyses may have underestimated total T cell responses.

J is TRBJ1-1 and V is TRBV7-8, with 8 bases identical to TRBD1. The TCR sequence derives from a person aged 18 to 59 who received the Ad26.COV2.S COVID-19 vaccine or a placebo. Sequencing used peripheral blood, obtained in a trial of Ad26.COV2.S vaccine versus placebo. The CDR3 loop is CASSSSATGASNLAEAFF. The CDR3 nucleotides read TGTGCCAGCAGCTCTTCTGCGACAGGGGCCTCGAACTTGGCTGAAGCTTTCTTT.